These 13 T cell receptor beta chains were all obtained from the same sample, sequenced in a study. TCRdb fed the reads into MiXCR, producing one record per CDR3 protein. The repertoire holds 4,000 to 4,500 distinct CDR3 sequences, with roughly a tenth as singletons. Sequencing was done on a sample of CD4+ T cells from synovial fluid. Every receptor here comes from a human donor with rheumatoid arthritis.

This clonotype came up many times. The rearrangement links TRBV28 to TRBJ2-5; the D gene is possibly TRBD2 (6 bases). The V gene lost 1 base and the J gene lost 3 bases, with 15 bases spanning the gap. In germline, CDR1 is MDHEN, CDR2 SYDVKM. This CDR3 region has 16 residues. CDR3 nucleotide sequence: TGTGCCAGCAGTTTATTAGCCCGGGGGTCTAAAGAGACCCAGTACTTC. As protein: CASSLLARGSKETQYF.

A few counts support this clonotype. V gene TRBV12-3 or TRBV12-4 combines with J gene TRBJ2-1, with D perhaps matching TRBD2 (5 bases). The CDR3 is 13 residues long. Trimming removed 3 bases from V and 6 bases from J, with 9 bases in between. The CDR3 reads CASSLEAVNEQFF. CDR3 coding DNA: TGTGCCAGCAGTTTGGAAGCGGTCAATGAGCAGTTCTTC.

By sample share, this clonotype is medium-sized. The chain has TRBV20-1 and TRBJ1-5; possibly TRBD1 for D (5 bases). V was trimmed by 5 bases and J by 3 bases, leaving 14 bases between them. Germline V gives CDR1 DFQATT, CDR2 SNEGSKA (reference sequence). The CDR3 has 14 residues. The CDR3 DNA follows: TGCAGTGCTCGGACGACAGAGACCAATCAGCCCCAGCATTTT. This sequence encodes CSARTTETNQPQHF.

This clonotype is a singleton in its sample. With a much larger clone just one base away, this may be a read error. The rearrangement links TRBV15 to TRBJ2-5; 8 nucleotides line up with TRBD1. J was trimmed by 3 bases and V by 4 bases; bases with no gene match: 10. Germline V gives CDR1 LNHNV, CDR2 YYDKDF (reference sequence). CDR3 size: 16 residues. In DNA form, the CDR3 reads TGTGCCACCAGCATAAGCATCGGACAGGGAAAAGAGACCCAGTACTTC. Protein product: CATSISIGQGKETQYF.

This clonotype was observed many times. V is TRBV12-3 or TRBV12-4 and J is TRBJ2-1; TRBD1 is a possible D gene (6 bases). Trimming stripped 5 bases from V and 4 bases from J, with 9 bases between. This CDR3 is 13 amino acids long. Here the CDR3 reads CASSPDRYNEQFF. CDR3 DNA sequence: TGTGCCAGCAGTCCCGACAGGTACAATGAGCAGTTCTTC.

This clonotype ranks as medium-sized. This chain connects TRBV20-1 to TRBJ2-5, with 10 positions matching TRBD2. The J segment lost 5 bases and the V segment lost 5 bases, leaving 5 bases of the junction unmatched. This CDR3 is built from 13 residues. Germline V CDR1 and CDR2: DFQATT, SNEGSKA (reference sequence). DNA for the CDR3: TGCAGTGCTCCTAGCGGGAGCCGGGAGACCCAGTACTTC. This gives the protein CSAPSGSRETQYF.

On this clonotype itself: A much larger clone differs from this one at a single base, so this may be a read error. The CDR3 sequence is CSDLNSGGKGEQYF. The CDR3, as DNA: TGCAGTGATCTCAACTCGGGTGGGAAAGGCGAGCAGTACTTC. The chain uses TRBV20-1 and TRBJ2-7; D unresolved. V gave up 7 bases and J gave up 6 bases, with 22 bases separating them. The germline V gene has CDR1 DFQATT and CDR2 SNEGSKA (reference sequence). This CDR3 spans 14 amino acids.

By sample fraction, this clonotype is medium-sized (0.01 to 0.1%). CDR3 coding DNA: TGCGCCAGCAGCCCCAGACTAGCGGGAGTAACTTACAATGAGCAGTTCTTC. It yields the protein CASSPRLAGVTYNEQFF. The J gene is TRBJ2-1, the V gene TRBV4-3, with 12 bases identical to TRBD2. V lost 4 bases to trimming and J lost 4 bases; unmatched junction nucleotides: 8. Germline V lookup: CDR1 LGHNA, CDR2 YSLEER. The CDR3 contains 17 residues.

This clonotype showed up many times. The chain joins TRBV20-1 to TRBJ1-2; 7 positions agree with TRBD1. The CDR3 loop spans 10 amino acids. The V segment lost 5 bases and the J segment 6 bases; nucleotides outside the gene matches: 0. CDR1 and CDR2 (germline): DFQATT, SNEGSKA (reference sequence). The CDR3 DNA reads TGCAGTGCTGACAGGGATGGCTACACCTTC. It encodes CSADRDGYTF.

This clonotype counts as medium-sized. Here the CDR3 DNA reads TGTGCCAGCAGCTTGCTAGTGGTTGATGAGCAGTTCTTC. Translation gives CASSLLVVDEQFF. The chain recombines TRBV7-2 with TRBJ2-1; no reliable D call. The CDR3 is 13 amino acids. With 3 bases removed from V and 8 bases from J, the gap between germline ends came to 11 bases. Germline assignment: CDR1 SGHTA and CDR2 FQGNSA.

This clonotype came up many times. CDR3 sequence reads: CAWSGGRGLGGYTF. The CDR3 nucleotides are TGTGCCTGGAGTGGGGGCAGAGGCCTGGGGGGCTACACCTTC. The chain joins TRBV30 to TRBJ1-2; D is perhaps TRBD1 (5 bases). Germline V gene sequence: CDR1 GTSNPN, CDR2 SVGIG (reference sequence). The CDR3 loop spans 14 amino acids. Trimming removed 1 base at V and 8 bases at J, with 17 bases between.

This clonotype is medium-sized by share. The chain combines TRBV6-2 or TRBV6-3 with TRBJ2-6; 10 nucleotides align to TRBD1. Germline CDR1 and CDR2: MNHEY and SVGEGT. CDR3 length: 18 residues. V gave up 3 bases and J gave up 0 bases; unmatched junction bases: 5. CDR3 region: CASSYRDRGTSGANVLTF. CDR3 bases: TGTGCCAGCAGTTATAGGGACAGGGGAACCTCTGGGGCCAACGTCCTGACTTTC.

This chain uses TRBV28 with TRBJ1-1; 7 bases match TRBD1. Germline V gene lookup returns CDR1 MDHEN and CDR2 SYDVKM. The V segment lost 6 bases and the J segment 1 base; nucleotides outside the gene matches: 14. This CDR3 contains 17 residues. The CDR3 DNA reads TGTGCCAGCAGATCCCCGACAGGGTTTCAGGCGAACACTGAAGCTTTCTTT. As protein: CASRSPTGFQANTEAFF.